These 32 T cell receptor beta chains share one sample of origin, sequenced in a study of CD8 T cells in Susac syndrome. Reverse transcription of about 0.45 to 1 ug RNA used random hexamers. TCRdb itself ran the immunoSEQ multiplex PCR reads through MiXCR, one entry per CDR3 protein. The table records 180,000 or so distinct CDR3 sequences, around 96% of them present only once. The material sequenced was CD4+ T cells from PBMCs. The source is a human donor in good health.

CDR3 DNA: TGTGCCAGCAGTCCGGACAGGGCCGCCGAGCAGTACTTC. It specifies CASSPDRAAEQYF. The J gene is TRBJ2-7, the V gene TRBV2; 8 nucleotides line up with TRBD1. Germline-derived CDR1 and CDR2 are SNHLY and FYNNEI. The CDR3 is 13 residues long. Losses at the gene ends were 5 bases for V and 6 bases for J; bases not matched to a gene: 6.

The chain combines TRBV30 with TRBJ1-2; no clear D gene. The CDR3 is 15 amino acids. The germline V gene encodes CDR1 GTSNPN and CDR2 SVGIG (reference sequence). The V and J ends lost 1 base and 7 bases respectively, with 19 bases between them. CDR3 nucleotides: TGTGCCTGGAGTGCCCTAAGCGGGAGGGAAGTTGGCTACACCTTC. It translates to CAWSALSGREVGYTF.

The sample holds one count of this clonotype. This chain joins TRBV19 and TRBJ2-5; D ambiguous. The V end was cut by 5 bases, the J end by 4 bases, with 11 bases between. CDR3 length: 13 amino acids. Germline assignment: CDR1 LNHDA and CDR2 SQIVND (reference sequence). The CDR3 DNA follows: TGTGCCAGTAGTTCGTCATACAGAGAGACCCAGTACTTC. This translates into CASSSSYRETQYF.

Here the CDR3 DNA reads TGTGCCAGCAGCCGGGACAGCTATAATGAAAAACTGTTTTTT. This gives the protein CASSRDSYNEKLFF. V is TRBV5-4 and J is TRBJ1-4, with TRBD1 matching over 7 bases. The trim removed 4 bases at V and 4 bases at J, leaving 4 bases unmatched. CDR3 size: 14 residues. In germline, CDR1 is SGHNT, CDR2 YYREEE (reference sequence).

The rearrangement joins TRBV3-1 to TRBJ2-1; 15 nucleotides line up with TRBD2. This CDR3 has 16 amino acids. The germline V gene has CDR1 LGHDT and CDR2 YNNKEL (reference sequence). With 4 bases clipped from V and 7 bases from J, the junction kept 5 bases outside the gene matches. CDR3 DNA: TGTGCCAGCAGCCCATGGACTAGCGGGGGGGCGAATGAGCAGTTCTTC. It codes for CASSPWTSGGANEQFF.

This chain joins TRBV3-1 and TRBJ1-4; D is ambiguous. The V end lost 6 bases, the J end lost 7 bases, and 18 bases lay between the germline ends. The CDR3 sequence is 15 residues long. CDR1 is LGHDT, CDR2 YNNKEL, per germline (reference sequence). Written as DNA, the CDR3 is TGTGCCAGCAGGGAGGCGGGAGGAGGATTTGAAAAACTGTTTTTT. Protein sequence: CASREAGGGFEKLFF.

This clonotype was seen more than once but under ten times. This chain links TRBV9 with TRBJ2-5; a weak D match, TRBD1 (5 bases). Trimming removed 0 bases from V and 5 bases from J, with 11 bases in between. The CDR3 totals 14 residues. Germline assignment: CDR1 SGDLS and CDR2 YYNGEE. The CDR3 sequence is CASSVDQRGETQYF. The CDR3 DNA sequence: TGTGCCAGCAGCGTAGATCAAAGGGGTGAGACCCAGTACTTC. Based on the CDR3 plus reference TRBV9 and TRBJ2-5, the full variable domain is DSGVTQTPKHLITATGQRVTLRCSPRSGDLSVYWYQQSLDQGLQFLIQYYNGEERAKGNILERFSAQQFPDLHSELNLSSLELGDSALYFCASSVDQRGETQYFGPGTRLLVL.

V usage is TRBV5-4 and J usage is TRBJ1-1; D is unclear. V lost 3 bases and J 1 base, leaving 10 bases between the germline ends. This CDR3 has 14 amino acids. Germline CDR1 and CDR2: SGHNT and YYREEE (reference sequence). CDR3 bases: TGTGCCAGCAGCTCGGACGGTGAGAACACTGAAGCTTTCTTT. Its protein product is CASSSDGENTEAFF.

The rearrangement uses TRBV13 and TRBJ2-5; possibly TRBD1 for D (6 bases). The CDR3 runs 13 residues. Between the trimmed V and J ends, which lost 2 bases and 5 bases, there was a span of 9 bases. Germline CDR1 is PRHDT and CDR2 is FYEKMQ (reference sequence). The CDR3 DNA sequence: TGTGCCAGCAGCTTAACAGGGTTCGAGACCCAGTACTTC. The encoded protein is CASSLTGFETQYF.

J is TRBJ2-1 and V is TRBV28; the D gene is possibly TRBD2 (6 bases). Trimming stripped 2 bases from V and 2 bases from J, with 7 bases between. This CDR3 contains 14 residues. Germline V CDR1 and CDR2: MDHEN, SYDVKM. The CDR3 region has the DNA TGTGCCAGCAGTTTAGGAGGGACCTACAATGAGCAGTTCTTC. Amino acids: CASSLGGTYNEQFF.

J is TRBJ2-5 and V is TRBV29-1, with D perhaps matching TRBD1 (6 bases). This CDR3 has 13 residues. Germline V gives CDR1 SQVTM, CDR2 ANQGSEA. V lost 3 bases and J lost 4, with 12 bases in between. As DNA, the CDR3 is TGCAGCGTTGATGGCAGGGGAAGAGAGACCCAGTACTTC. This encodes CSVDGRGRETQYF.

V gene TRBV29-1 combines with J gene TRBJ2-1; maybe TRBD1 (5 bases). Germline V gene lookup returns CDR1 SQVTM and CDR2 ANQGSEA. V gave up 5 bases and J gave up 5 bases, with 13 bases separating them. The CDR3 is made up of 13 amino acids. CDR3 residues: CSVKGIYHNEQFF. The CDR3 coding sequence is TGCAGCGTTAAGGGGATCTACCACAATGAGCAGTTCTTC.

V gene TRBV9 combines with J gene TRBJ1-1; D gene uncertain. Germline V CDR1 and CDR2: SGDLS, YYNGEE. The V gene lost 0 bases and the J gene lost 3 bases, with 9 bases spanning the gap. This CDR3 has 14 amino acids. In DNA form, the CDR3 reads TGTGCCAGCAGCGTAGATGGGCTGGACACTGAAGCTTTCTTT. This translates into CASSVDGLDTEAFF.

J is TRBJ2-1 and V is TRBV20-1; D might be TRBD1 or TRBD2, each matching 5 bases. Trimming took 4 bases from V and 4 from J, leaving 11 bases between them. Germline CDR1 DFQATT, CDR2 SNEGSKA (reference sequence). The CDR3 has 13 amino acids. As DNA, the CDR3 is TGCAGTGCTACCCGGGACCAGTACAATGAGCAGTTCTTC. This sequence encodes CSATRDQYNEQFF.

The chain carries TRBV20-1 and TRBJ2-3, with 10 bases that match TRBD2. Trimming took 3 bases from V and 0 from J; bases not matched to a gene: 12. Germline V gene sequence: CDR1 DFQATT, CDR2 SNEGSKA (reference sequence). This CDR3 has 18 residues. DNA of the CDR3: TGCAGTGCTAGCCTTTTGAGCGGGGGGGCCTTGAGCACAGATACGCAGTATTTT. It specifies CSASLLSGGALSTDTQYF.

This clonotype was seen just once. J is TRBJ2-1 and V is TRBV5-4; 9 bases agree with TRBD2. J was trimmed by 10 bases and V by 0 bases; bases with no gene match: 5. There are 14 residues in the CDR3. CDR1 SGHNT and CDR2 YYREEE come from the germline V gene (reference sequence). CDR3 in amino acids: CASSLEFAGGEQFF. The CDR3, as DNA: TGTGCCAGCAGCTTGGAATTCGCGGGGGGGGAGCAGTTCTTC.

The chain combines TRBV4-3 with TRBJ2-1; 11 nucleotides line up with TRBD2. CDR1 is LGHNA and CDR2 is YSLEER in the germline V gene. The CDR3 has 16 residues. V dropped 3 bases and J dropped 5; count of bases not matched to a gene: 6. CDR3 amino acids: CASSHSTSGIDNEQFF. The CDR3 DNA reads TGCGCCAGCAGCCATTCGACTAGCGGGATTGACAATGAGCAGTTCTTC.

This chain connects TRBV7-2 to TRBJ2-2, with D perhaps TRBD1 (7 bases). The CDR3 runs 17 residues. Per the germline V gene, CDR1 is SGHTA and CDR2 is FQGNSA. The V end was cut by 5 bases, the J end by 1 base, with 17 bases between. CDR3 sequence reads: CASSPRGAGENTGELFF. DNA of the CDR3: TGTGCCAGCAGCCCCAGGGGGGCGGGTGAGAACACCGGGGAGCTGTTTTTT.

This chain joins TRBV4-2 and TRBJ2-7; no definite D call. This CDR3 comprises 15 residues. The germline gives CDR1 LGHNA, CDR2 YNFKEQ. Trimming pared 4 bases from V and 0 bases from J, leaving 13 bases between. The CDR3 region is CASSPNPLSSYEQYF. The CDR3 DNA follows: TGTGCCAGCAGCCCCAACCCGCTTAGCTCCTACGAGCAGTACTTC.

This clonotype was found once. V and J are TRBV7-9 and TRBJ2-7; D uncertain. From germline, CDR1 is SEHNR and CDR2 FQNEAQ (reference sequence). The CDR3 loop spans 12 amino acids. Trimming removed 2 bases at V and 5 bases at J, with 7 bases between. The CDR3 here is CASSLQANEQYF. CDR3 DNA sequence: TGTGCCAGCAGCTTACAGGCCAACGAGCAGTACTTC.

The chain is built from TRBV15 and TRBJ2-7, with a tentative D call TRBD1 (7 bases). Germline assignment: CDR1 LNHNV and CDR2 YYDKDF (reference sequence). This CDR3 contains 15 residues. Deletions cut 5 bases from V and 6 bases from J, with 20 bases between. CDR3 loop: CATSRGTASLIEQYF. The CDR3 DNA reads TGTGCCACCAGCCGGGGGACAGCGTCCCTAATCGAGCAGTACTTC.

The DNA for the CDR3 is TGTGCCAGCAGCTGGGACAGGGACCGCGAGCAGTACTTC. The encoded protein is CASSWDRDREQYF. This chain uses TRBV7-2 with TRBJ2-7; TRBD1 agrees at 9 bases. CDR3 length: 13 amino acids. Germline V gives CDR1 SGHTA, CDR2 FQGNSA. With 4 bases clipped from V and 6 bases from J, the junction kept 4 bases outside the gene matches.

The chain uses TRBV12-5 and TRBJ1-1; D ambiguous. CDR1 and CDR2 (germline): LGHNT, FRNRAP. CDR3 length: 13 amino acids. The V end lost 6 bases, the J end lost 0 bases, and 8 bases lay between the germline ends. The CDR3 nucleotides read TGTGCTAGTGGCCCAGGACTGAACACTGAAGCTTTCTTT. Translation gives CASGPGLNTEAFF.

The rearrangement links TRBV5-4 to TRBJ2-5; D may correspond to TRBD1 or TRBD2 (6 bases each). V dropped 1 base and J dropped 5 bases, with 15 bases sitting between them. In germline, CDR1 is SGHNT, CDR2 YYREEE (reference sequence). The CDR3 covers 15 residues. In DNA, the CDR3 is TGTGCCAGCAGCTTGCGGAGGGGGGCCGGTGAGACCCAGTACTTC. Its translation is CASSLRRGAGETQYF.

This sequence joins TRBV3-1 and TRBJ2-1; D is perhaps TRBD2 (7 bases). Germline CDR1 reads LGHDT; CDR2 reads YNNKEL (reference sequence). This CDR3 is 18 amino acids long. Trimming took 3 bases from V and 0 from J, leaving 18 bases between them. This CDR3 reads CASSQYRRGPSSYNEQFF. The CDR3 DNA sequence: TGTGCCAGCAGCCAGTATAGGCGGGGGCCTAGCTCCTACAATGAGCAGTTCTTC.

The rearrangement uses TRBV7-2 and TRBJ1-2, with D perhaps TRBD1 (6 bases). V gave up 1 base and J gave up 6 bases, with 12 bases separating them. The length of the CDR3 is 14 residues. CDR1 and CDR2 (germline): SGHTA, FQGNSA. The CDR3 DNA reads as TGTGCCAGCAGCTTAGTGGGGGCTGTGGATGGCTACACCTTC. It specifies CASSLVGAVDGYTF. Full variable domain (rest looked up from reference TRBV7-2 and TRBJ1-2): GAGVSQSPSNKVTEKGKDVELRCDPISGHTALYWYRQSLGQGLEFLIYFQGNSAPDKSGLPSDRFSAERTGGSVSTLTIQRTQQEDSAVYLCASSLVGAVDGYTFGSGTRLTVV.

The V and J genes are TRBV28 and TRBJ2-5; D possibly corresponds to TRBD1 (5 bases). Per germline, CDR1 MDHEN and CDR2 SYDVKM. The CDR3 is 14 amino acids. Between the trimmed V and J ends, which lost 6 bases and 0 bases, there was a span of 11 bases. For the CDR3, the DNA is TGTGCCAGCAGCATACGACAGAACCAAGAGACCCAGTACTTC. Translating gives CASSIRQNQETQYF.

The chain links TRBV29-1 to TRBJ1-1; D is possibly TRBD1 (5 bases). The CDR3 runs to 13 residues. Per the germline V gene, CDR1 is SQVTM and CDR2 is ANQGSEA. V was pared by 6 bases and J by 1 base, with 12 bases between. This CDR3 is CSVAGTQNTEAFF. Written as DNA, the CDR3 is TGCAGCGTAGCCGGGACTCAGAACACTGAAGCTTTCTTT. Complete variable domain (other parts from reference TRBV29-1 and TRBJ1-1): SAVISQKPSRDICQRGTSLTIQCQVDSQVTMMFWYRQQPGQSLTLIATANQGSEATYESGFVIDKFPISRPNLTFSTLTVSNMSPEDSSIYLCSVAGTQNTEAFFGQGTRLTVV.

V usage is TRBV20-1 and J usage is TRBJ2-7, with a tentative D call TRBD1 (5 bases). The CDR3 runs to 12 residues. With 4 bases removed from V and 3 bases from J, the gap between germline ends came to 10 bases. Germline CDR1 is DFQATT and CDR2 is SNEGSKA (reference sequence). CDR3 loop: CSAKTGYYEQYF. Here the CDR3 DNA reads TGCAGTGCTAAAACAGGTTACTACGAGCAGTACTTC.

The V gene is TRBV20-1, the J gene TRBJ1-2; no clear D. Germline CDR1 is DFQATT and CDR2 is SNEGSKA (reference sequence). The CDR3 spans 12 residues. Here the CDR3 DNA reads TGCAGCGGGCGGACGGATACCTATGGCTACACCTTC. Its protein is CSGRTDTYGYTF.

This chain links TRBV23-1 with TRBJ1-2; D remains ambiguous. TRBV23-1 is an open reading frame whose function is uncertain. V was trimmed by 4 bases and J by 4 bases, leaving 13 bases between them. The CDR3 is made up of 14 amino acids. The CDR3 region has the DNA TGCGCCAGCAGTCGAAGCCATGGGTTCTATGGCTACACCTTC. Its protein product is CASSRSHGFYGYTF.

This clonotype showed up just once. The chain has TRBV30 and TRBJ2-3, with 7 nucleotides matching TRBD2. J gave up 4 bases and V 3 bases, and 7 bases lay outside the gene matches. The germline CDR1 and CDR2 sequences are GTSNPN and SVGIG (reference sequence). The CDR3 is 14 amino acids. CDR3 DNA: TGTGCCTGGAGGAGAGCGGGGCGGTCAGATACGCAGTATTTT. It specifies CAWRRAGRSDTQYF. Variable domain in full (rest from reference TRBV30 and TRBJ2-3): SQTIHQWPATLVQPVGSPLSLECTVEGTSNPNLYWYRQAAGRGLQLLFYSVGIGQISSEVPQNLSASRPQDRQFILSSKKLLLSDSGFYLCAWRRAGRSDTQYFGPGTRLTVL.